This passage covers 24 T cell receptor beta chains from one sample sequenced in a study of T-cell reconstitution after alpha-beta-depleted transplantation in children. Unique molecular identifiers were incorporated during preparation of the TCRbeta library. MiXCR was run by TCRdb on the PCR reads, yielding one entry per CDR3 protein. The profile shows some 260,000 distinct CDR3 sequences, about 24% of them singletons. The source was PBMCs, mostly from graft donor cells, collected 360 days after TCRalphabeta/CD19-depleted stem cell transplant. These receptors were taken from a female patient aged 2-9 years who had a stem cell transplant for congenital amegakaryocytic thrombocytopenia, so the T cells may come from the graft donor.

The chain links TRBV7-9 to TRBJ1-2; a possible D gene is TRBD1 (6 bases). The CDR3 is made up of 15 amino acids. The V gene lost 1 base and the J gene lost 5 bases, with 14 bases spanning the gap. Germline V lookup: CDR1 SEHNR, CDR2 FQNEAQ (reference sequence). CDR3 region: CASSLGTAYGYGYTF. The CDR3, as DNA: TGTGCCAGCAGCTTAGGGACAGCCTACGGGTATGGCTACACCTTC. Using reference TRBV7-9 and TRBJ1-2 for the parts outside the CDR3, the full variable domain is DTGVSQNPRHKITKRGQNVTFRCDPISEHNRLYWYRQTLGQGPEFLTYFQNEAQLEKSRLLSDRFSAERPKGSFSTLEIQRTEQGDSAMYLCASSLGTAYGYGYTFGSGTRLTVV.

This clonotype was counted ten times or more. This rearrangement joins TRBV12-3 or TRBV12-4 to TRBJ2-7; the D gene is possibly TRBD2 (6 bases). Trimming stripped 3 bases from V and 1 base from J, with 7 bases between. The CDR3 consists of 13 residues. The CDR3 nucleotides read TGTGCCAGCAGTTTTGGGGGGTCCTACGAGCAGTACTTC. This codes for CASSFGGSYEQYF.

The genes are TRBV4-3 and TRBJ1-4; TRBD1 might be the D (5 bases). Germline V lookup: CDR1 LGHNA, CDR2 YSLEER. The CDR3 length is 16 residues. The germline V and J ends were trimmed by 0 bases and 14 bases, with 22 bases remaining between them. The CDR3 sequence: CASSQDVRFHGNRLFF. The CDR3 DNA sequence: TGCGCCAGCAGCCAAGATGTGCGGTTCCACGGGAACAGGCTGTTTTTT.

The chain employs TRBV27 and TRBJ2-5, with 8 bases aligning to TRBD2. V shed 4 bases, J shed 8 bases, and the junction held 9 bases outside the gene matches. CDR1 is MNHEY, CDR2 SMNVEV, per germline (reference sequence). The CDR3 length is 14 residues. The CDR3 region has the DNA TGTGCCAGCAGTTCACCAGCGGGGGTGGGTACCCAGTACTTC. It codes for CASSSPAGVGTQYF.

This clonotype was picked up many times. This rearrangement joins TRBV3-1 to TRBJ1-1, with TRBD1 matching 7 bases. Germline V gives CDR1 LGHDT, CDR2 YNNKEL (reference sequence). There are 13 residues in the CDR3. The V segment lost 8 bases and the J segment 2 bases; nucleotides outside the gene matches: 5. This CDR3 reads CASGRQGNTEAFF. As DNA, the CDR3 is TGTGCCAGCGGGAGACAGGGAAACACTGAAGCTTTCTTT. Full variable domain (outside the CDR3, taken from reference TRBV3-1 and TRBJ1-1): DTAVSQTPKYLVTQMGNDKSIKCEQNLGHDTMYWYKQDSKKFLKIMFSYNNKELIINETVPNRFSPKSPDKAHLNLHINSLELGDSAVYFCASGRQGNTEAFFGQGTRLTVV.

This clonotype was seen a handful of times. The J gene is TRBJ1-2, the V gene TRBV20-1; possible D gene TRBD1, 5 bases. Germline V CDR1 and CDR2: DFQATT, SNEGSKA (reference sequence). The length of the CDR3 is 14 residues. The CDR3 here is CRVLRRDGTGGYTF. The DNA for the CDR3 is TGCAGGGTTTTGCGGCGAGACGGGACCGGTGGCTACACCTTC.

The J gene is TRBJ2-1, the V gene TRBV20-1; the match to TRBD2 covers 7 bases. The germline gives CDR1 DFQATT, CDR2 SNEGSKA (reference sequence). The V segment lost 2 bases and the J segment 4 bases; nucleotides outside the gene matches: 8. The CDR3 has 15 residues. In DNA, the CDR3 is TGCAGTGCTAGATCCCTAGCGGCCGTTTACAATGAGCAGTTCTTC. Its translation: CSARSLAAVYNEQFF.

J is TRBJ2-7 and V is TRBV27; 9 positions agree with TRBD1. Germline V lookup: CDR1 MNHEY, CDR2 SMNVEV (reference sequence). The CDR3 extends over 16 amino acids. V was clipped by 5 bases and J by 7 bases; unmatched bases: 15. The CDR3 coding sequence is TGTGCCAGCAGTCCATACCGGGACAGGGTATGGCGGGAGCAGTACTTC. Translation gives CASSPYRDRVWREQYF.

This clonotype was seen ten or more times. This chain links TRBV27 with TRBJ1-2, with D perhaps matching TRBD1 (5 bases). Trimming shortened V by 6 bases and J by 4 bases, and 18 bases separated the two germline ends. CDR1 is MNHEY, CDR2 SMNVEV, per germline (reference sequence). The CDR3 has 15 amino acids. CDR3 protein: CASRPLPGGAYGYTF. CDR3 DNA: TGTGCCAGCAGGCCTCTTCCGGGGGGAGCCTATGGCTACACCTTC.

Only a few counts were recorded for this clonotype. The V gene is TRBV7-8, the J gene TRBJ2-5; perhaps TRBD2 as D (5 bases). V was pared by 5 bases and J by 5 bases, with 12 bases between. The germline CDR1 and CDR2 sequences are SGHVS and FQNEAQ. The CDR3 extends over 13 amino acids. Here the CDR3 reads CASSPRGWETQYF. Written as DNA, the CDR3 is TGTGCCAGCAGCCCCCGGGGATGGGAGACCCAGTACTTC.

The table lists this clonotype with many counts. The CDR3 nucleotides are TGTGCCAGCAGTTCGGGACTAGCGGGATTCGACGAGCAGTACTTC. It translates to CASSSGLAGFDEQYF. The V call is TRBV12-3 or TRBV12-4, the J call TRBJ2-7; 13 nucleotides match TRBD2. This CDR3 contains 15 residues. J lost 5 bases, V lost 4 bases, and 5 bases had no gene match.

V usage is TRBV5-1 and J usage is TRBJ1-3, with D hard to call. Germline V gene lookup returns CDR1 SGHRS and CDR2 YFSETQ. The CDR3 covers 16 residues. The germline V and J ends were trimmed by 4 bases and 2 bases, with 16 bases remaining between them. CDR3 sequence reads: CASSLASTLAGNTIYF. The CDR3 DNA follows: TGCGCCAGCAGCCTGGCCTCGACACTGGCTGGAAACACCATATATTTT.

The chain joins TRBV28 to TRBJ1-1, with 7 bases that match TRBD1. This CDR3 has 15 amino acids. The germline V gene has CDR1 MDHEN and CDR2 SYDVKM. V shed 8 bases, J shed 0 bases, and the junction held 9 bases outside the gene matches. CDR3 coding DNA: TGTGCCAGCCGGGACAGCGTTTTCATGAACACTGAAGCTTTCTTT. Protein sequence: CASRDSVFMNTEAFF.

This clonotype was observed a few times. The chain carries TRBV5-1 and TRBJ2-4, with TRBD1 matching 7 bases. From germline, CDR1 is SGHRS and CDR2 YFSETQ. The length of the CDR3 is 15 residues. The V and J ends lost 0 bases and 5 bases, in that order; junction bases with no gene match: 5. The CDR3: CASSLGQGSQNIQYF. In DNA, the CDR3 is TGCGCCAGCAGCTTGGGACAGGGTAGTCAAAACATTCAGTACTTC.

Points on this clonotype: A read error may produce the germline difference seen at one junction end. The rearrangement uses TRBV7-8 and TRBJ2-3; 7 nucleotides align to TRBD1. Germline V CDR1 and CDR2: SGHVS, FQNEAQ. The CDR3 is 15 amino acids. DNA of the CDR3: TGTACCAGCAGCTTAGCGCCGACAGGGTTAGATACGCAGTATTTT. Protein sequence: CTSSLAPTGLDTQYF.

The J gene is TRBJ2-4, the V gene TRBV5-1, with a tentative D call TRBD2 (6 bases). Trimming left V 4 bases short and J 7 bases short, with 15 bases between. From germline, CDR1 is SGHRS and CDR2 YFSETQ. CDR3 length: 14 residues. CDR3: CASSPGDAGNIQYF. For the CDR3, the DNA is TGCGCCAGCAGCCCGGGGGACGCGGGGAACATTCAGTACTTC.

The chain couples TRBV4-2 to TRBJ2-7; either TRBD1 or TRBD2 may fit D (5 bases each). The CDR3 sequence is 14 residues long. Trimming took 0 bases from V and 3 from J, leaving 9 bases between them. Per germline, CDR1 LGHNA and CDR2 YNFKEQ. In DNA, the CDR3 is TGTGCCAGCAGCCAAGATCGGGGCCTCTACGAGCAGTACTTC. Encoded protein: CASSQDRGLYEQYF.

The chain carries TRBV12-3 or TRBV12-4 and TRBJ2-1, with D maybe TRBD1 (6 bases). V dropped 5 bases and J dropped 0 bases, with 11 bases sitting between them. The length of the CDR3 is 15 residues. This chain's CDR3 is CASSLQGHSYNEQFF. DNA of the CDR3: TGTGCCAGCAGTCTACAGGGTCACTCCTACAATGAGCAGTTCTTC.

This clonotype was detected a few times. V and J are TRBV20-1 and TRBJ2-1; D is unclear. CDR1 and CDR2 from the germline V gene are DFQATT and SNEGSKA (reference sequence). The CDR3 totals 14 residues. Trimming removed 4 bases from V and 3 bases from J, with 13 bases in between. The CDR3: CSAKTSANYNEQFF. CDR3 DNA: TGCAGTGCTAAGACTTCGGCGAACTACAATGAGCAGTTCTTC.

There are a few counts of this clonotype. The chain uses TRBV3-1 and TRBJ1-2; D gene unclear. This CDR3 has 15 residues. The V gene's germline CDR1 is LGHDT and CDR2 YNNKEL (reference sequence). Trimming took 1 base from V and 2 from J, leaving 11 bases between them. The chain's CDR3 is CASSQGIGRNYGYTF. The DNA for the CDR3 is TGTGCCAGCAGCCAAGGGATAGGTCGAAACTATGGCTACACCTTC.

At least ten counts were recorded for this clonotype. This chain uses TRBV6-2 or TRBV6-3 with TRBJ2-1; 8 bases line up with TRBD2. The germline CDR1 and CDR2 sequences are MNHEY and SVGEGT. The CDR3 loop spans 16 amino acids. Unmatched junction bases numbered 15, after V lost 6 bases and J lost 8 bases. CDR3 DNA: TGTGCCAGCAGAGAACACTATGAGCGGGAGTGGGATGAGCAGTTCTTC. Translating gives CASREHYEREWDEQFF.

This clonotype has just a few counts. The V gene is TRBV27, the J gene TRBJ2-1, with D perhaps TRBD1 or TRBD2 (5 bases each). The CDR3 extends over 15 amino acids. V lost 5 bases, J lost 3 bases, and 14 bases lay in between. From germline, CDR1 is MNHEY and CDR2 SMNVEV (reference sequence). The CDR3 DNA reads TGTGCCAGCAGTCCGGTCGGGACCCACTACAATGAGCAGTTCTTC. Amino acids: CASSPVGTHYNEQFF.

This clonotype was seen a handful of times. The V and J genes are TRBV14 and TRBJ2-1; 7 bases map to TRBD1. The CDR3 totals 14 residues. CDR1 and CDR2 from the germline V gene are SGHDN and FVKESK. Trimming cost V 4 bases and J 8 bases; bases outside gene matches: 8. The CDR3 reads CASSLPGQIHEQFF. CDR3 DNA: TGTGCCAGCAGCCTCCCGGGACAGATCCATGAGCAGTTCTTC.

This clonotype occurred a few times. The chain joins TRBV6-1 to TRBJ2-7; D gene uncertain. The V end was cut by 5 bases, the J end by 1 base, with 3 bases between. CDR1 and CDR2 from the germline V gene are MNHNS and SASEGT. This CDR3 comprises 11 residues. CDR3 region: CASSKSYEQYF. CDR3 coding DNA: TGTGCCAGCAGTAAGTCCTACGAGCAGTACTTC.